The rows below give T cell receptor beta chains drawn from one sample of a study of early T cells in non-severe SARS-CoV-2 infection. MiXCR was run by TCRdb on the 5' RACE reads, yielding one entry per CDR3 protein. The sample lists 86,000 or so distinct CDR3 sequences; over 12% were seen once. The material sequenced was whole blood. All receptors derive from an adult who was a healthcare worker with PCR-confirmed SARS-CoV-2 infection or an uninfected control (not recorded which). Each CDR3 is given with its conserved first and last residue. D genes are given only for firm matches. Expanded clones are given a class, and other clones once, few, many or no size at all.

V gene: TRBV12-3/TRBV12-4; clone size: many; D gene: NA; J gene: TRBJ2-2; CDR3 DNA: TGTGCCAGCAGTTTGGGTCGAGGAGGCGGCGGGGAGCTGTTTTTT; CDR3 protein: CASSLGRGGGGELFF
V gene: TRBV7-2; clone size: many; D gene: TRBD2; J gene: TRBJ2-5; CDR3 DNA: TGTGCCAGCAGCGAACCACTAGCGGGGGGCCAAGAGACCCAGTACTTC; CDR3 protein: CASSEPLAGGQETQYF
V gene: TRBV24-1; clone size: many; D gene: NA; J gene: TRBJ2-2; CDR3 DNA: TGTGCCACCAGTGATCCTGGGGGGCAGGGGGACGGGGAGCTGTTTTTT; CDR3 protein: CATSDPGGQGDGELFF
V gene: TRBV20-1; clone size: many; D gene: TRBD2; J gene: TRBJ2-7; CDR3 DNA: TGCAGTGCTAGGACTAGCGCGTCCTACGAGCAGTACTTC; CDR3 protein: CSARTSASYEQYF
V gene: TRBV10-1; clone size: many; D gene: TRBD1; J gene: TRBJ2-1; CDR3 DNA: TGCGCCAGCGGGACAGGGTCGGTCCGGGGGCAGTTCTTC; CDR3 protein: CASGTGSVRGQFF
V gene: TRBV11-3; clone size: many; D gene: TRBD1; J gene: TRBJ1-4; CDR3 DNA: TGTGCCAGCAGCTACAGGGGGGGTGAAAAACTGTTTTTT; CDR3 protein: CASSYRGGEKLFF
V gene: TRBV29-1; clone size: many; D gene: NA; J gene: TRBJ1-2; CDR3 DNA: TGCAGCGTTGCGTTTTCCTATGGCTACACCTTC; CDR3 protein: CSVAFSYGYTF
V gene: TRBV20-1; clone size: NA; D gene: NA; J gene: TRBJ1-1; CDR3 DNA: TGCAGTGCTAGAGATCGTTTGAGTAACACTGAAGCTTTCTTT; CDR3 protein: CSARDRLSNTEAFF
V gene: TRBV11-2; clone size: many; D gene: TRBD2; J gene: TRBJ2-7; CDR3 DNA: TGTGCCAGCAGCTTAATAGCGGGAGGTAAAGAGCAGTACTTC; CDR3 protein: CASSLIAGGKEQYF
V gene: TRBV7-9; clone size: many; D gene: TRBD2; J gene: TRBJ2-1; CDR3 DNA: TGTGCCAGCAGCTCCACTAGCGGGGCCAGGAATGAGCAGTTCTTC; CDR3 protein: CASSSTSGARNEQFF
V gene: TRBV12-3/TRBV12-4; clone size: few; D gene: NA; J gene: TRBJ1-1; CDR3 DNA: TGTGCCAGCAGGGAGGACACTGAAGCTTTCTTT; CDR3 protein: CASREDTEAFF
V gene: TRBV2; clone size: many; D gene: NA; J gene: TRBJ1-1; CDR3 DNA: TGTGCCAGCAGTGTGAGGGAAGCTTTCTTT; CDR3 protein: CASSVREAFF
V gene: TRBV27; clone size: many; D gene: NA; J gene: TRBJ2-7; CDR3 DNA: TGTGCCAGCAGTCTACACCATCCCCAGACACTTTCCCCTGGGTACGGGGTCGAGCAGTACTTC; CDR3 protein: CASSLHHPQTLSPGYGVEQYF
V gene: TRBV19; clone size: once; D gene: NA; J gene: TRBJ2-7; CDR3 DNA: TGTGCCAGTAGTTCAACAGAATACTACGAGCAGTACTTC; CDR3 protein: CASSSTEYYEQYF
V gene: TRBV29-1; clone size: few; D gene: TRBD2; J gene: TRBJ2-3; CDR3 DNA: TGCAGCGTTGAAGACGGCGCTCTAGCGGCAGATACGCAGTATTTT; CDR3 protein: CSVEDGALAADTQYF
V gene: TRBV29-1; clone size: NA; D gene: NA; J gene: TRBJ1-1; CDR3 DNA: TGCAGCGCGAGGGACTCTCTCGTCGCCACTGAAGCTTTCTTT; CDR3 protein: CSARDSLVATEAFF
V gene: TRBV18; clone size: NA; D gene: NA; J gene: TRBJ2-1; CDR3 DNA: TGTGCCAGCTCACCACGCGCTCATACGTATGAGCAGTTCTTC; CDR3 protein: CASSPRAHTYEQFF
V gene: TRBV28; clone size: few; D gene: NA; J gene: TRBJ2-7; CDR3 DNA: TGTGCCAGCACTCCCACAGGGTCTTGGGCGTTACCTTCCTACGAGCAGTACTTC; CDR3 protein: CASTPTGSWALPSYEQYF
V gene: TRBV11-1; clone size: many; D gene: NA; J gene: TRBJ2-2; CDR3 DNA: TGTGCCAGCAGCTCACCGGGAACAAACACCGGGGAGCTGTTTTTT; CDR3 protein: CASSSPGTNTGELFF
V gene: TRBV10-3; clone size: few; D gene: TRBD1; J gene: TRBJ1-2; CDR3 DNA: TGTGCCATCTCCCGGGACAGGGGACATACTAACTATGGCTACACCTTC; CDR3 protein: CAISRDRGHTNYGYTF
V gene: TRBV29-1; clone size: NA; D gene: NA; J gene: TRBJ2-3; CDR3 DNA: TGCAGCGCCAGGACGTTTAGCACAGATACGCAGTATTTT; CDR3 protein: CSARTFSTDTQYF
V gene: TRBV7-2; clone size: NA; D gene: NA; J gene: TRBJ2-1; CDR3 DNA: TGTGCCAGCAGTTTGGGGGGAAGGCTGAATGAGCAGTTCTTC; CDR3 protein: CASSLGGRLNEQFF
V gene: TRBV12-3/TRBV12-4; clone size: NA; D gene: NA; J gene: TRBJ2-4; CDR3 DNA: TGTGCCAGCACTTACTCGGGGCGCAGGGGAGAAACTCAGTACTTC; CDR3 protein: CASTYSGRRGETQYF
V gene: TRBV29-1; clone size: few; D gene: NA; J gene: TRBJ1-4; CDR3 DNA: TGCAGCGTCCCCACCCAAGGCGGGAGGGAAAAACTGTTTTTT; CDR3 protein: CSVPTQGGREKLFF
V gene: TRBV27; clone size: many; D gene: NA; J gene: TRBJ1-3; CDR3 DNA: TGTGCCAGCAGTTTAGACGGGGGCTCTGAAAACACCATATATTTT; CDR3 protein: CASSLDGGSENTIYF
V gene: TRBV3-1; clone size: NA; D gene: NA; J gene: TRBJ2-3; CDR3 DNA: TGTGCCAGCAGCCCAGGGGACGGCACAGATACGCAGTATTTT; CDR3 protein: CASSPGDGTDTQYF
V gene: TRBV25-1; clone size: many; D gene: TRBD2; J gene: TRBJ2-7; CDR3 DNA: TGTGCCAGCAGTGAAGGTAGGAGCGGGAGGGTGAACGAGCAGTACTTC; CDR3 protein: CASSEGRSGRVNEQYF
V gene: TRBV6-4; clone size: once; D gene: NA; J gene: TRBJ2-3; CDR3 DNA: TGTGCCAGCAGTGACTCTCTTCACGGGGATACGCAGTATTTT; CDR3 protein: CASSDSLHGDTQYF
V gene: TRBV7-8; clone size: NA; D gene: TRBD2; J gene: TRBJ2-2; CDR3 DNA: TGTGCCAGCAGCTTAGGTCGGCTAGCGGGAGTGATCGGGGAGCTGTTTTTT; CDR3 protein: CASSLGRLAGVIGELFF
V gene: TRBV4-1; clone size: NA; D gene: TRBD2; J gene: TRBJ2-2; CDR3 DNA: TGCGCCAGCAGCCAATCAGCGGGATTACCCACCGGGGAGCTGTTTTTT; CDR3 protein: CASSQSAGLPTGELFF
V gene: TRBV5-1; clone size: NA; D gene: NA; J gene: TRBJ2-2; CDR3 DNA: TGCGCCAGCAGCTCGGACGGAGGCACCGGGGAGCTGTTTTTT; CDR3 protein: CASSSDGGTGELFF
V gene: TRBV7-2; clone size: few; D gene: TRBD1; J gene: TRBJ1-4; CDR3 DNA: TGTGCCAGCAGCACCGGACAGGTTGAAAAACTGTTTTTT; CDR3 protein: CASSTGQVEKLFF
V gene: TRBV5-1; clone size: few; D gene: TRBD2; J gene: TRBJ2-1; CDR3 DNA: TGCGCCAGCAGCATGGATAGCGGGGTGAAGCAGTTCTTC; CDR3 protein: CASSMDSGVKQFF